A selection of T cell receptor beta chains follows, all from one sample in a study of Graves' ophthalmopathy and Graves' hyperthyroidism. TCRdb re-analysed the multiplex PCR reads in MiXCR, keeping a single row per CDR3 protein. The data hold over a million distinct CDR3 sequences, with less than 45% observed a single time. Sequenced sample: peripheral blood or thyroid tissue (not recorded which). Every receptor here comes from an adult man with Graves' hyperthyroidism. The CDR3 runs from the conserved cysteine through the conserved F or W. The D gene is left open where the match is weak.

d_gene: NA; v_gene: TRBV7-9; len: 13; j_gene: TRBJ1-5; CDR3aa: CASSLNRGTPQHF
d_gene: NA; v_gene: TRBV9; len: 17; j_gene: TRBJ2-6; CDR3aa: CASSVVAGQSGANVLTF
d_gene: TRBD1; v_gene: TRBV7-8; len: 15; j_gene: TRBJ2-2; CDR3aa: CASSLHGQDTGELFF
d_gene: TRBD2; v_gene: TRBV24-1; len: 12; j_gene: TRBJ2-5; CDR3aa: CATSGGLWPQYF
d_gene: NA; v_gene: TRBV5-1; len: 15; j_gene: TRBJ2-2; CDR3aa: CASSIQVERAGELFF
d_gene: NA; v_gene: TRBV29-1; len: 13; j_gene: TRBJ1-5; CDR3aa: CSVAGAPGQPQHF
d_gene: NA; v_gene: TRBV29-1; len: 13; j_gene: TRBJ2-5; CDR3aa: CSVIGVQQETQYF
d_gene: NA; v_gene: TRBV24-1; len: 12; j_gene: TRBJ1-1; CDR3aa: CAASGRNTKAFF
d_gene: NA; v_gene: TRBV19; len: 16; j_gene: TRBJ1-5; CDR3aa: CASSISGGVENQPQHF
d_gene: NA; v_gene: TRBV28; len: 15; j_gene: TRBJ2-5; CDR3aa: CASSLLGGLVETQYF
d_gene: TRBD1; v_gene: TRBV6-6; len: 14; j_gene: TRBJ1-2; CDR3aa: CASKGTAINYGYTF
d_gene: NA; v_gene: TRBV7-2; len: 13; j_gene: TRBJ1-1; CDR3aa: CASRDPTDTEAFF
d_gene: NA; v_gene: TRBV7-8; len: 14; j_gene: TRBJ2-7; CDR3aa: CASSLRQDSYEQYF
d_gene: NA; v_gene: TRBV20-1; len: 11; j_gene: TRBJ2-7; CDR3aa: CSAGRLGEQYF
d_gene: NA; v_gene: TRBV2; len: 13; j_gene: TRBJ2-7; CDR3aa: CASNQDSSYEQYF
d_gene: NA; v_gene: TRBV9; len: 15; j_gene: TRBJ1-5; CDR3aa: CASSVGTVGNQPQHF
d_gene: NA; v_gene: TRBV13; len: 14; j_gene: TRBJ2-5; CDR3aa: CASSHGGRVETQYF
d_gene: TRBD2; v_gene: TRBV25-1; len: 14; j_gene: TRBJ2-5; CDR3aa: CASTPRGESETQYF
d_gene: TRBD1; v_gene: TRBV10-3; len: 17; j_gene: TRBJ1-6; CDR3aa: CAISEGGGTDLTSPLHF
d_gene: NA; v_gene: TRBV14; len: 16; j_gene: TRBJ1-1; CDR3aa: CASSQDFQGRNTEAFF
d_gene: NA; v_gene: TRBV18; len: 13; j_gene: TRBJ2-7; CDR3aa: CASSPLPTNEQYF
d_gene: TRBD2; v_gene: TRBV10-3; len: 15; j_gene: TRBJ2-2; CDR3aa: CASSYSVAGGRELFF
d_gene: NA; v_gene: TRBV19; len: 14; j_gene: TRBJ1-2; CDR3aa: CASSLQTAGYGYTF
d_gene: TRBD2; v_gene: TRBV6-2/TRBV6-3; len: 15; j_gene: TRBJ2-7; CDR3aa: CASSSEAGGTYEQYF
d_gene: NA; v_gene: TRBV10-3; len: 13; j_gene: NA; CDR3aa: CAISLAAPYEQYF